The 12 T cell receptor beta chains below all came from one sample that was sequenced in a study of T-cell reconstitution after alpha-beta-depleted transplantation in children (dated by TCRdb to the mid-2010s). The protocol used for the library was PCR. Instrument used: Illumina HiSeq 2500. TCR libraries were prepared with molecular barcoding, using unique molecular identifiers to normalize TCRbeta repertoire quantification. TCRdb's own reprocessing of the public reads used fastp at Q25 and MiXCR and kept productive beta chains. Rows matching on CDR3 protein sequence are summarized as one entry with the most common DNA and genes. The sample table shows approximately 300,000 distinct CDR3 sequences, and just over 7.5% are seen once. The ten largest clonotypes hold around 10% of the sample. Antigens of these TCRs are unknown. Reading the label with the study, this specimen's treatment or condition is: allogeneic hematopoietic cell transplantation with graft depleted of TCRalphabeta T cells and CD19 B cells.

General findings and caveats noted by the study authors: Over the following months the frequencies of hyperexpanded clones went down, and after one year T-cell counts and TCRbeta diversity were mostly credited to newly produced T cells.

The source was peripheral blood, collected 360 days after TCRalphabeta/CD19-depleted stem cell transplant. These receptors came from a female patient aged 2 to 10 who had a stem cell transplant for Fanconi anemia, so the T cells may come from the graft donor.

This clonotype was counted at least ten times. The gene calls are TRBV20-1 and TRBJ2-5; D is possibly TRBD1 or TRBD2 (6 bases each). V lost 6 bases and J lost 4, with 12 bases in between. The germline V gene has CDR1 DFQATT and CDR2 SNEGSKA (reference sequence). CDR3 size: 12 residues. The CDR3 bases are TGCAGTGCGTATGAGGGGGGAGAGACCCAGTACTTC. This encodes CSAYEGGETQYF.

In this sample, this clonotype turned up many times. This sequence joins TRBV12-3 or TRBV12-4 and TRBJ2-2; 9 nucleotides line up with TRBD2. This CDR3 is 15 amino acids long. V lost 5 bases, J lost 1 base, and 2 bases stayed unmatched. CDR3 in amino acids: CASSSGGRNTGELFF. The CDR3 DNA reads as TGTGCCAGCAGTAGCGGGGGGAGGAACACCGGGGAGCTGTTTTTT.

This clonotype was observed a few times. This chain links TRBV28 with TRBJ2-7, with a possible D match to TRBD2 (5 bases). The CDR3 contains 13 residues. The germline V and J ends were trimmed by 7 bases and 6 bases, with 16 bases remaining between them. Germline CDR1 reads MDHEN; CDR2 reads SYDVKM. The CDR3 loop reads CASNSRTSSEQYF. In DNA, the CDR3 is TGTGCCAGCAACTCGCGGACTTCGTCCGAGCAGTACTTC.

This clonotype was seen repeatedly, ten times or more. The V gene is TRBV6-5, the J gene TRBJ2-7; D not certain. Trimming left V 2 bases short and J 1 base short, with 9 bases between. The CDR3 consists of 14 residues. Germline loops: CDR1 MNHEY, CDR2 SVGAGI. Written as DNA, the CDR3 is TGTGCCAGCAGTTACGGCCCGGAGTCCTACGAGCAGTACGTC. Its translation: CASSYGPESYEQYV.

This clonotype was seen many times. The CDR3 DNA sequence: TGTGCCAGCAGCCTCGGGACAGTACGACACAATGAGCAGTTCTTC. This codes for CASSLGTVRHNEQFF. The rearrangement joins TRBV4-2 to TRBJ2-1; 7 positions match TRBD1. The germline gives CDR1 LGHNA, CDR2 YNFKEQ. This CDR3 has 15 amino acids. With V trimmed by 4 bases and J by 5 bases, 8 bases remained unmatched.

This clonotype was seen a few times. This chain uses TRBV27 with TRBJ2-1; 10 positions agree with TRBD1. The CDR3 has 16 residues. Germline lookup yields CDR1 MNHEY and CDR2 SMNVEV (reference sequence). The V gene end was trimmed by 7 bases and the J gene end by 8 bases; junction bases not matched to a gene: 14. The DNA for the CDR3 is TGTGCCAGCACCAGTTTAATAGGGACAGGGGCGGATGAGCAGTTCTTC. Its protein product is CASTSLIGTGADEQFF.

This clonotype showed up many times. The chain recombines TRBV5-1 with TRBJ2-7, with 8 bases that match TRBD2. J lost 2 bases, V lost 4 bases, and 11 bases had no gene match. The germline CDR1 and CDR2 sequences are SGHRS and YFSETQ. The CDR3 totals 16 residues. The CDR3 coding sequence is TGCGCCAGCAGCCAACCTCGGGGGGGCCTCCCCTACGAGCAGTACTTC. Protein product: CASSQPRGGLPYEQYF.

In this sample, this clonotype turned up many times. This chain joins TRBV7-9 and TRBJ2-2, with TRBD2 as a possible D gene (5 bases). Germline loops: CDR1 SEHNR, CDR2 FQNEAQ (reference sequence). The CDR3 has 14 amino acids. V shed 5 bases and J shed 4 bases, with 11 bases lying between them. This CDR3 reads CASSLTSGTGELFF. The CDR3 DNA reads TGTGCCAGCAGCCTCACCAGCGGCACCGGGGAGCTGTTTTTT.

This clonotype was picked up many times. The chain employs TRBV10-3 and TRBJ2-7; the match to TRBD1 covers 11 bases. The CDR3 has 15 residues. Per the germline V gene, CDR1 is ENHRY and CDR2 is SYGVKD. Unmatched junction bases numbered 3, after V lost 5 bases and J lost 0 bases. The CDR3 DNA follows: TGTGCCATCAGTAGGACAGGGGGCAGCTCCTACGAGCAGTACGTC. Protein product: CAISRTGGSSYEQYV.

Ten or more counts support this clonotype. The chain is built from TRBV28 and TRBJ2-3; D not resolved. CDR1 is MDHEN and CDR2 is SYDVKM in the germline V gene. CDR3 length: 17 residues. The germline V and J ends were trimmed by 2 bases and 5 bases, with 20 bases remaining between them. The CDR3 spells CASSLRRGIGSQDTQYF. As DNA, the CDR3 is TGTGCCAGCAGTTTAAGAAGAGGTATAGGTAGTCAAGATACGCAGTATTTT.

This clonotype has a count of ten or more. CDR3 nucleotide sequence: TGCGCCAGCAGCTTGGGAGATAGGTCCTACGAGCAGTACTTC. Its translation: CASSLGDRSYEQYF. This chain uses TRBV5-1 with TRBJ2-7; unclear D gene. CDR3 size: 14 residues. Germline CDR1 is SGHRS and CDR2 is YFSETQ. Trimming pared 0 bases from V and 1 base from J, leaving 8 bases between.

This clonotype was counted at least ten times. The chain couples TRBV7-2 to TRBJ1-2, with 7 bases identical to TRBD1. Trimming cost V 5 bases and J 2 bases; bases outside gene matches: 5. CDR1 and CDR2 (germline): SGHTA, FQGNSA. The CDR3 consists of 14 residues. The CDR3 coding sequence is TGTGCCAGCAGCACCTCGACAGGGAACTATGGCTACACCTTC. Its protein is CASSTSTGNYGYTF.